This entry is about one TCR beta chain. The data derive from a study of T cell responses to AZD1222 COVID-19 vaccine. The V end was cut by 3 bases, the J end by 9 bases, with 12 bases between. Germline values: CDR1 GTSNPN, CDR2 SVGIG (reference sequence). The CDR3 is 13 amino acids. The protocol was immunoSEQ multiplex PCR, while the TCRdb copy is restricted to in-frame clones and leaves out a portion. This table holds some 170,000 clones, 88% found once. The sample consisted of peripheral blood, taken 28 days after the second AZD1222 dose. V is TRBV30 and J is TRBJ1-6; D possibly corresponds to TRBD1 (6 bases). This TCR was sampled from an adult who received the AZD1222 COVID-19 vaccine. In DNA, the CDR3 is TGTGCCTGGAGCGCGGGACAAGGTTCACCCCTCCACTTT. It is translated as CAWSAGQGSPLHF.